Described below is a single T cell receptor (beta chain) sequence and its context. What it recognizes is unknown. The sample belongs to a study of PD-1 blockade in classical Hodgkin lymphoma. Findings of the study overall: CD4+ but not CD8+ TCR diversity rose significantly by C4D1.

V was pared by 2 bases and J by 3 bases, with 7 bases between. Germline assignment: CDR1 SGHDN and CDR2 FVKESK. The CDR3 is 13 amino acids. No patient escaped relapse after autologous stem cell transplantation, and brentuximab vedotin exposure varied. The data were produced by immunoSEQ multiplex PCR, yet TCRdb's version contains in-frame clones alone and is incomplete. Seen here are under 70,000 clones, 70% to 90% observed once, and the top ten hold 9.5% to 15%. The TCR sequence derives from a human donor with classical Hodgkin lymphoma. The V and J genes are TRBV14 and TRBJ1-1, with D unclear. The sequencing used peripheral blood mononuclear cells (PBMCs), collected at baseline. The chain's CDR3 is CASSQIRDTEAFF. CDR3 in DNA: TGTGCCAGCAGCCAAATCCGGGACACTGAAGCTTTCTTT.